A selection of T cell receptor beta chains follows, all from one sample in a study of T-cell memory formation after mild COVID-19. One entry per CDR3 protein, called by TCRdb with MiXCR from the 5' RACE reads. The data show around 130,000 distinct CDR3 sequences, with approximately 6.3% seen just once and approximately 2.3% held by the top ten. Sequencing was carried out using PBMCs or a T cell subset sorted from them (not recorded which). The receptors shown here come from an adult woman who had mild COVID-19 (a few samples of this study predate the infection). Cell type and time point are not known. Each CDR3 is given with its conserved first and last residue. A D gene is named only where the DNA matches it firmly.

D gene	J gene	V gene	CDR3 protein
.	TRBJ2-7	TRBV30	CAWSGFSSSYEQYF
.	TRBJ2-1	TRBV12-3/TRBV12-4	CASSFGGQHLSGEQFF
.	TRBJ1-5	TRBV20-1	CSAREDRGNQPQHF
TRBD2	TRBJ2-7	TRBV20-1	CSARSPLGLANYEQYF
TRBD1	TRBJ2-2	TRBV11-2	CASSRNRDRGRAGELFF
TRBD2	TRBJ2-5	TRBV5-1	CASSPPGTSGGRETQYF
TRBD2	TRBJ2-7	TRBV27	CASRPIAGGRVEQYF
.	TRBJ2-7	TRBV27	CASSRKSGSYEQYF
.	TRBJ1-4	TRBV20-1	CSAAQGLRTNEKLFF
TRBD1	TRBJ2-1	TRBV12-3/TRBV12-4	CASDSNRGLNEQFF
TRBD1	TRBJ1-6	TRBV7-2	CASSPGTGGRDSPLHF
.	TRBJ2-2	TRBV5-1	CASSWSQGNTGELFF
TRBD1	TRBJ1-2	TRBV2	CASSLGQGEYGYTF